This T cell receptor (beta chain) was recovered during a study of blood T cells in healthy people across ages. Study results and limitations: Naive T cell percentage by flow cytometry tracked strongly with beta diversity. There were more naive CD4+ cells and higher diversity in long-lived donors than in aged donors.

Germline CDR1 SQVTM, CDR2 ANQGSEA. The V and J ends lost 8 bases and 5 bases, in that order; junction bases with no gene match: 10. CDR3 length: 13 residues. Healthy Russian Caucasian donors spanned ages about 6 to 100 years. With each sample, at least 5 micrograms of total RNA were extracted. As for this clonotype: Its antigen is still unknown.

A second about 6 to 11 cycle PCR used barcoded and J-beta primers. Using its own MiXCR run on the 5' RACE reads, TCRdb lists one record per CDR3 protein. The table records more than 1.4 million distinct CDR3 sequences, 42% of them present only once. The receptor was isolated from a woman younger than 30 in good health. Sequencing was performed on blood. This chain joins TRBV29-1 and TRBJ1-1; 8 nucleotides agree with TRBD1. The CDR3: CSIDRGRKTEAFF. Written as DNA, the CDR3 is TGCAGCATCGACAGGGGACGTAAGACTGAAGCTTTCTTT.